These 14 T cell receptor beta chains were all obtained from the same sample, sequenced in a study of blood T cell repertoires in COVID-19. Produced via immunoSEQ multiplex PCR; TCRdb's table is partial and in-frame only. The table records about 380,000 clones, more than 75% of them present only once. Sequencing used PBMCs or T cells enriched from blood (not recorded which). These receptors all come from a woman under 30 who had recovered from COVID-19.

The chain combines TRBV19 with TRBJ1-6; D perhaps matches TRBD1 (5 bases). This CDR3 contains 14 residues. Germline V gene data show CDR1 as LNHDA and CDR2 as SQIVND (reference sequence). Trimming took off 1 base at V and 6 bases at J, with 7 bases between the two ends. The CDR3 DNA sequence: TGTGCCAGTAGTATAGGGGGCCGTAATTCACCCCTCCACTTT. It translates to CASSIGGRNSPLHF. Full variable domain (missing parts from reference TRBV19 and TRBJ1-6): DGGITQSPKYLFRKEGQNVTLSCEQNLNHDAMYWYRQDPGQGLRLIYYSQIVNDFQKGDIAEGYSVSREKKESFPLTVTSAQKNPTAFYLCASSIGGRNSPLHFGNGTRLTVT.

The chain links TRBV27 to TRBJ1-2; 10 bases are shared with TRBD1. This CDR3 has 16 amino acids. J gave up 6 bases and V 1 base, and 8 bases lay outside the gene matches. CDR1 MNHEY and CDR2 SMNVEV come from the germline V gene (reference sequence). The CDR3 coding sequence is TGTGCCAGCAGTTTATGGGGAGGACAGGGGGTGAATGGCTACACCTTC. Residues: CASSLWGGQGVNGYTF.

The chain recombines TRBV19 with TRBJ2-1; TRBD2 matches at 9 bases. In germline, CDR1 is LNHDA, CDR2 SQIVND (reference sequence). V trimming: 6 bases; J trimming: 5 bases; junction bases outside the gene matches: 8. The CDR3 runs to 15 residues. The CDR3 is CASRDSGGFHNEQFF. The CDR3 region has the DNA TGTGCCAGTAGGGATAGCGGGGGATTCCACAATGAGCAGTTCTTC.

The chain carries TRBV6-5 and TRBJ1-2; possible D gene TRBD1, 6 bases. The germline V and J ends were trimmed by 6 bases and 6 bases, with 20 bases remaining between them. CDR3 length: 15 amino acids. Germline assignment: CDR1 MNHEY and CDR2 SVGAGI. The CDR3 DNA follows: TGTGCCAGCAGCAAATCTACAGGGAACTCAAATGGCTACACCTTC. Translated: CASSKSTGNSNGYTF.

In DNA form, the CDR3 reads TGTGCCAGCACTTTGGACAGGGGCACTGAAGCTTTCTTT. Translation gives CASTLDRGTEAFF. This chain connects TRBV12-3 or TRBV12-4 to TRBJ1-1; 9 positions agree with TRBD1. V shed 7 bases, J shed 4 bases, and the junction held 4 bases outside the gene matches. CDR3 size: 13 residues.

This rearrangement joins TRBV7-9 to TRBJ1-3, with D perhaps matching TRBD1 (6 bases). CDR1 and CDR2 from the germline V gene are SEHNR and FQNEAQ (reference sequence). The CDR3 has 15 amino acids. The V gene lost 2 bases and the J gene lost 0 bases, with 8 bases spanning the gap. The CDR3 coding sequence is TGTGCCAGCAGCTTACAGGGGAGCTCTGGAAACACCATATATTTT. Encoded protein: CASSLQGSSGNTIYF.

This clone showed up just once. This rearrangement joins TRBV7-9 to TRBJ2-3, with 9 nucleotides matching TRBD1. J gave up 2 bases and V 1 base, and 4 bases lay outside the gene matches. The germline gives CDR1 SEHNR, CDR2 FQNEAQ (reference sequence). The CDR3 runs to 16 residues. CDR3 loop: CASSLVGTGITDTQYF. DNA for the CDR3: TGTGCCAGCAGCTTAGTTGGGACAGGGATCACAGATACGCAGTATTTT.

This CDR3 is CASSQEWLAGGLNTGELFF. The DNA of the CDR3 is TGTGCCAGCAGCCAAGAATGGCTAGCGGGGGGCCTGAACACCGGGGAGCTGTTTTTT. The chain uses TRBV3-1 (or the pseudogene TRBV3-2) and TRBJ2-2, with TRBD2 identical over 11 bases. V lost 0 bases, J lost 1 base, and 7 bases stayed unmatched. Germline V CDR1 and CDR2: LGHDT, YNNKEL (reference sequence). There are 19 residues in the CDR3.

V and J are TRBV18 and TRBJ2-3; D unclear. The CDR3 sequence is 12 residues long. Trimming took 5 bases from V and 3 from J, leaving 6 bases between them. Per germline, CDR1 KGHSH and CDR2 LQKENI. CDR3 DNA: TGTGCCAGCTCATCCGGGACAGATACGCAGTATTTT. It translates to CASSSGTDTQYF.

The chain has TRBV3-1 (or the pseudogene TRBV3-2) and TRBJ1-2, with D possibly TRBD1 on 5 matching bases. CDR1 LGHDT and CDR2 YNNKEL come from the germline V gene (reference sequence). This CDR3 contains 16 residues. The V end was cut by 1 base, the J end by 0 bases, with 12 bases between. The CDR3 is CASSQAVGRANYGYTF. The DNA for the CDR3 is TGTGCCAGCAGCCAAGCGGTGGGCAGGGCTAACTATGGCTACACCTTC.

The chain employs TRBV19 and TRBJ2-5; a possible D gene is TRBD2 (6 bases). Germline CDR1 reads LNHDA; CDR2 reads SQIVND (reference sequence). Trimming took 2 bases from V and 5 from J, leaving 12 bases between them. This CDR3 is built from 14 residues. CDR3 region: CASSILGSFETQYF. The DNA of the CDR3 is TGTGCCAGTAGTATACTCGGGAGTTTTGAGACCCAGTACTTC. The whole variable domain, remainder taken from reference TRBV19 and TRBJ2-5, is DGGITQSPKYLFRKEGQNVTLSCEQNLNHDAMYWYRQDPGQGLRLIYYSQIVNDFQKGDIAEGYSVSREKKESFPLTVTSAQKNPTAFYLCASSILGSFETQYFGPGTRLLVL.

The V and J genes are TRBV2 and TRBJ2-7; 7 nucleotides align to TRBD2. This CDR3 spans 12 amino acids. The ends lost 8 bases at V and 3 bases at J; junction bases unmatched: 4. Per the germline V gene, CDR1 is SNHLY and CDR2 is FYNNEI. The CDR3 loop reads CASGTNYYEQYF. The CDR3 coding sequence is TGTGCCAGCGGGACTAACTACTACGAGCAGTACTTC.

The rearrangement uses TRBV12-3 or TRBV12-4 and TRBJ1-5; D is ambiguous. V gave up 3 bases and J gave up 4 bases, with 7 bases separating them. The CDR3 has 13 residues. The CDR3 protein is CASSLGLNQPQHF. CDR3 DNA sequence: TGTGCCAGCAGTTTGGGCCTAAATCAGCCCCAGCATTTT.

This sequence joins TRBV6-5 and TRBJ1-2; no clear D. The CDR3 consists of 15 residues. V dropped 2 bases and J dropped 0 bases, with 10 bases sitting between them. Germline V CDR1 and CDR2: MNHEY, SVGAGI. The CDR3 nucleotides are TGTGCCAGCAGTTACAGCGGGGTTGCTAACTATGGCTACACCTTC. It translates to CASSYSGVANYGYTF.